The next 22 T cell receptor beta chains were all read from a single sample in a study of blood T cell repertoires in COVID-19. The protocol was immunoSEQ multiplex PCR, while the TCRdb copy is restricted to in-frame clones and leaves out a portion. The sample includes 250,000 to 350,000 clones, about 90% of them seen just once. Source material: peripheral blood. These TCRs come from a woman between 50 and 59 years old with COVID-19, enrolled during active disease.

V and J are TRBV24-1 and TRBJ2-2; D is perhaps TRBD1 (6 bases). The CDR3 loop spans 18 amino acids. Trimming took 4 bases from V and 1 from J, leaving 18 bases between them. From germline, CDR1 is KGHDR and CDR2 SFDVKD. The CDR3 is CATSDHLWTAMNTGELFF. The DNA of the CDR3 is TGTGCCACCAGTGACCACCTCTGGACAGCAATGAACACCGGGGAGCTGTTTTTT.

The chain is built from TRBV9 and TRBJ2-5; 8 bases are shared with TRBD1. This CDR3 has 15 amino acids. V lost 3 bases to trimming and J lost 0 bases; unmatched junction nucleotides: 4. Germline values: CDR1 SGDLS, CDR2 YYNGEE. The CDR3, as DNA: TGTGCCAGCAGCGAAAGGACAGGGAACCAAGAGACCCAGTACTTC. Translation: CASSERTGNQETQYF.

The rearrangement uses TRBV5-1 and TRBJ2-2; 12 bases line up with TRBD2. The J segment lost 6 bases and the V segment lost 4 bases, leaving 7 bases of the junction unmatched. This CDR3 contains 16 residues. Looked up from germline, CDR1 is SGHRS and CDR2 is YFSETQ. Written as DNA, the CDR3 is TGCGCCAGCAGCCCGACTAGCGGGAGAGGGCCCGGGGAGCTGTTTTTT. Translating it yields CASSPTSGRGPGELFF. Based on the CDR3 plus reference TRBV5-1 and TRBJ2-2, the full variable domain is KAGVTQTPRYLIKTRGQQVTLSCSPISGHRSVSWYQQTPGQGLQFLFEYFSETQRNKGNFPGRFSGRQFSNSRSEMNVSTLELGDSALYLCASSPTSGRGPGELFFGEGSRLTVL.

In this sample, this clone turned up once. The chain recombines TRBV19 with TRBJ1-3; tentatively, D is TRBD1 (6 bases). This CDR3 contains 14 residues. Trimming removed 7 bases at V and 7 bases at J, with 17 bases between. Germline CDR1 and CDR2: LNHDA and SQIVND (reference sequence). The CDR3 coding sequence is TGTGCCAGTAAGGGGGATAATTTCGGGAACACCATATATTTT. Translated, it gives CASKGDNFGNTIYF.

Here the CDR3 DNA reads TGTGCCTGGAGTGTACGGGGAGGGAACACTGAAGCTTTCTTT. Amino acid sequence: CAWSVRGGNTEAFF. The rearrangement links TRBV30 to TRBJ1-1; no clear D gene. V lost 0 bases and J lost 1, with 9 bases in between. Germline lookup yields CDR1 GTSNPN and CDR2 SVGIG (reference sequence). This CDR3 has 14 residues.

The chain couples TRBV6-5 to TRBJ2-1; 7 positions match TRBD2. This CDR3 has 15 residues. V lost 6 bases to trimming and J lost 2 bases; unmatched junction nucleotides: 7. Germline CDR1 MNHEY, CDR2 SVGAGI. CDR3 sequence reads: CASRVTSVTYNEQFF. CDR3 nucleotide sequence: TGTGCCAGCAGGGTAACTAGCGTTACCTACAATGAGCAGTTCTTC.

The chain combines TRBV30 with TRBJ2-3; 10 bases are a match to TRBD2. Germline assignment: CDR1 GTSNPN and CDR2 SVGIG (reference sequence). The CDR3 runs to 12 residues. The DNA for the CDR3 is TGTATGCTAGCGGGAGCGGTAGATACGCAGTATTTT. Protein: CMLAGAVDTQYF.

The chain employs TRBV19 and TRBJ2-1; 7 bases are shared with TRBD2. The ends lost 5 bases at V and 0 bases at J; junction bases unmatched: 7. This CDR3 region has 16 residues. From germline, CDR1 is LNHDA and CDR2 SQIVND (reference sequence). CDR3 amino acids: CASSVLGGSSYNEQFF. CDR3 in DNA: TGTGCCAGTAGTGTCCTGGGCGGGAGCTCCTACAATGAGCAGTTCTTC.

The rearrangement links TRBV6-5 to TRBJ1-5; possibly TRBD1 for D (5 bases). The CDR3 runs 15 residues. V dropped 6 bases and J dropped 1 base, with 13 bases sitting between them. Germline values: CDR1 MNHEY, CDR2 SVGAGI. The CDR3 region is CASRGGVASNQPQHF. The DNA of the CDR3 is TGTGCCAGCAGGGGAGGGGTGGCGAGCAATCAGCCCCAGCATTTT.

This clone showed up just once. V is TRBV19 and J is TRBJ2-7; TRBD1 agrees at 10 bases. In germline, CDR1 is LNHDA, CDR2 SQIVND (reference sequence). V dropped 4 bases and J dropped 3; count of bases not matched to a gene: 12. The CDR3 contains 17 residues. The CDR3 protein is CASSTVVGTGVFYEQYF. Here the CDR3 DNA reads TGTGCCAGTAGTACGGTTGTTGGGACAGGGGTGTTCTACGAGCAGTACTTC.

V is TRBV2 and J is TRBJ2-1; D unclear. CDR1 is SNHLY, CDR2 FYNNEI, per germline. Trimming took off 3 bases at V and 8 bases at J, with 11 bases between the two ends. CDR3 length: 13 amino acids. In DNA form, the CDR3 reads TGTGCCAGCAGTGAGTCCGGGTGGGATGAGCAGTTCTTC. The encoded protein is CASSESGWDEQFF. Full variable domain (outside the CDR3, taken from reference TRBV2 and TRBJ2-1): EPEVTQTPSHQVTQMGQEVILRCVPISNHLYFYWYRQILGQKVEFLVSFYNNEISEKSEIFDDQFSVERPDGSNFTLKIRSTKLEDSAMYFCASSESGWDEQFFGPGTRLTVL.

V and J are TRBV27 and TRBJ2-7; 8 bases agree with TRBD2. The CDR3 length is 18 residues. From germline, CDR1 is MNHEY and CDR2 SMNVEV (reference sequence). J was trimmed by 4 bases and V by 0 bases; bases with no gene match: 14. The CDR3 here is CASSLSGGGNPLIYEQYF. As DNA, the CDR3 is TGTGCCAGCAGTTTATCGGGCGGGGGGAACCCTTTGATTTACGAGCAGTACTTC.

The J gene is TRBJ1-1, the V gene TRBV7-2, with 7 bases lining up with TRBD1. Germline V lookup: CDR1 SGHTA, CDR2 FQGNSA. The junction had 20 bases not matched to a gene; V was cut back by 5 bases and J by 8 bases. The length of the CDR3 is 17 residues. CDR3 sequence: CASSKRMDRYGPGEAFF. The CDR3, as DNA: TGTGCCAGCAGCAAAAGAATGGACAGGTATGGACCAGGGGAAGCTTTCTTT.

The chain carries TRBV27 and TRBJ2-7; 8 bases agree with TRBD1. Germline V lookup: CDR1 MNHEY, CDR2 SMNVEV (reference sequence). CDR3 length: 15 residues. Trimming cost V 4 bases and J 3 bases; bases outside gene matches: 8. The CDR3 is CASSSQGASSYEQYF. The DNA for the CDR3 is TGTGCCAGCAGTTCTCAGGGGGCTAGTAGCTACGAGCAGTACTTC.

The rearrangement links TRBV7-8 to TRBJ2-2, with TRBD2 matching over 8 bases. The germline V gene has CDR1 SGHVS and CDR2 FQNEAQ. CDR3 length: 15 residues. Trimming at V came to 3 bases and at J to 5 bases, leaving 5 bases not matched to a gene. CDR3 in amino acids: CASSLAGGGTGELFF. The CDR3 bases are TGTGCCAGCAGCTTGGCGGGAGGCGGGACCGGGGAGCTGTTTTTT. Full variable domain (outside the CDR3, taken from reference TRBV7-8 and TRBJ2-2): GAGVSQSPRYKVAKRGQDVALRCDPISGHVSLFWYQQALGQGPEFLTYFQNEAQLDKSGLPSDRFFAERPEGSVSTLKIQRTQQEDSAVYLCASSLAGGGTGELFFGEGSRLTVL.

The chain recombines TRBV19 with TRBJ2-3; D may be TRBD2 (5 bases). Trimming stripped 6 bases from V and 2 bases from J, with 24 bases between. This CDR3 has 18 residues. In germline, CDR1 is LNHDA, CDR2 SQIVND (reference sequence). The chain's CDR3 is CASSPLTTTPKYTDTQYF. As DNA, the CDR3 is TGTGCCAGTAGCCCACTCACGACTACACCGAAATACACAGATACGCAGTATTTT.

CDR3 in amino acids: CAIKSSVNTDTQYF. The CDR3 DNA sequence: TGTGCCATCAAATCCTCGGTAAACACAGATACGCAGTATTTT. The genes are TRBV10-3 and TRBJ2-3; D gene ambiguous. Germline V gives CDR1 ENHRY, CDR2 SYGVKD. The CDR3 length is 14 residues. Trimming stripped 7 bases from V and 2 bases from J, with 13 bases between.

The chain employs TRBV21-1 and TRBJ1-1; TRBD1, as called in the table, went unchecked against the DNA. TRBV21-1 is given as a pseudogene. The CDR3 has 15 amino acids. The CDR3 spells CASSNLTGSNTEAFF. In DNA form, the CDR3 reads TGTGCCAGCAGCAACTTAACAGGATCGAACACTGAAGCTTTCTTT.

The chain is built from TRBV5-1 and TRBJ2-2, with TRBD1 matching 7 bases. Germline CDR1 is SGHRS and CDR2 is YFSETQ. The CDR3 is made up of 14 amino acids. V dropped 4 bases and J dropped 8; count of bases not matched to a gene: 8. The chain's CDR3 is CASSAGQVRGELFF. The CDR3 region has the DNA TGCGCCAGCAGCGCCGGACAGGTCCGAGGGGAGCTGTTTTTT.

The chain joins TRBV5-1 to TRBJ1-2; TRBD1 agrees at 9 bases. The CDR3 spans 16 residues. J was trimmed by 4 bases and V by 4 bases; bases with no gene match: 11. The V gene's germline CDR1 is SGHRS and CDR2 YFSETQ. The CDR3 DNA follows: TGCGCCAGCAGCACGACGGCCGGGACAGGGACCTATGGCTACACCTTC. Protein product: CASSTTAGTGTYGYTF.

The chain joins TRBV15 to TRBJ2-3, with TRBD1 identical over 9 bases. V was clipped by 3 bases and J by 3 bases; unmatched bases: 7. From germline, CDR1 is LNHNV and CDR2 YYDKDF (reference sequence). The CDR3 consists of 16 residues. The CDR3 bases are TGTGCCACCAGCAGCGCAGGGACAGGGTGGACAGATACGCAGTATTTT. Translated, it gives CATSSAGTGWTDTQYF.

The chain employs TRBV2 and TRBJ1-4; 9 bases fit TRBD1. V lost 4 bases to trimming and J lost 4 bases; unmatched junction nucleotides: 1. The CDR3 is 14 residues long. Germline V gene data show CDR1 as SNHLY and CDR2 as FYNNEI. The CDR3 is CASSGTGVNEKLFF. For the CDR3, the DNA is TGTGCCAGCAGTGGGACAGGGGTTAATGAAAAACTGTTTTTT.